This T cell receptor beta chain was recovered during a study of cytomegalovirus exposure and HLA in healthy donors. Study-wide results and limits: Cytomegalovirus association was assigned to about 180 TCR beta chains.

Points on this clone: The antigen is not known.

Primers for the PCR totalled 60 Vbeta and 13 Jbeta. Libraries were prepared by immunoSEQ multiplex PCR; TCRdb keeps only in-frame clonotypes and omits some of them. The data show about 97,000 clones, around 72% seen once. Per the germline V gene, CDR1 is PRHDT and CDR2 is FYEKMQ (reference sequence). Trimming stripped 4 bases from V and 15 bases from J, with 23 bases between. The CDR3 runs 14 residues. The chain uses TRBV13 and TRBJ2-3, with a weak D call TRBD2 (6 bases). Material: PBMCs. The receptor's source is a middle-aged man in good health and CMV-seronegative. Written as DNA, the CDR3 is TGTGCCAGCAGCTCTTGGCGGGGACCCACTAGCAAATATTTT. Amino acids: CASSSWRGPTSKYF.